This T cell receptor (beta chain) was captured by sequencing in a study of T cell responses to AZD1222 COVID-19 vaccine. General observations from the study: Reportedly, nearly half the spike-specific TCRs target unmutated variant regions. The donor group comprised mostly white British people and more females; the analysis possibly underestimated clonal diversity. Repertoire sampling was restricted to post-peak T cell response timepoints.

As for this clone: The antigen remains unidentified.

CDR1 and CDR2 from the germline V gene are GTSNPN and SVGIG (reference sequence). The CDR3 length is 14 residues. The V gene lost 0 bases and the J gene lost 5 bases, with 10 bases spanning the gap. TCRdb keeps only in-frame clones here, not all; method: immunoSEQ multiplex PCR. Of about 180,000 clones in the sample, 90% to 95% were seen once. This sequence joins TRBV30 and TRBJ1-4; tentative D call: TRBD1 (5 bases). Sequencing used peripheral blood, obtained 28 days after the second dose of the MenACWY control vaccine. The receptor's source is an adult who received the MenACWY meningococcal vaccine as a control. The CDR3 loop reads CAWSVRGSNEKLFF. As DNA, the CDR3 is TGTGCCTGGAGTGTACGGGGCTCAAATGAAAAACTGTTTTTT.